This T cell receptor (beta chain) was observed in a study of breast tumors, draining lymph nodes, adjacent tissues. Regarding the study as a whole: Tumor TCR diversity was below lymph nodes but above nontumor tissue.

This CDR3 is built from 15 residues. Germline CDR1 SGHVS, CDR2 FQNEAQ. The V gene lost 4 bases and the J gene lost 4 bases, with 15 bases spanning the gap. One entry per CDR3 protein, called by TCRdb with MiXCR from the multiplex PCR reads. The sample includes approximately 100,000 distinct CDR3 sequences, approximately 22% of them seen just once. This clonotype appeared many times. No antigen is known for it. Breast cancer patients provided tissue from their axillary draining lymph nodes. The sequence came from a female donor with breast cancer. Some clones in this sample may be carry-over from other donors' samples. Sequencing was carried out using axillary lymph node tissue. The genes are TRBV7-8 and TRBJ2-3; D is undetermined. The CDR3 sequence is CASSSTGVLSDTQYF. The CDR3 DNA is TGTGCCAGCAGCTCAACTGGTGTTTTGTCAGATACGCAGTATTTT.